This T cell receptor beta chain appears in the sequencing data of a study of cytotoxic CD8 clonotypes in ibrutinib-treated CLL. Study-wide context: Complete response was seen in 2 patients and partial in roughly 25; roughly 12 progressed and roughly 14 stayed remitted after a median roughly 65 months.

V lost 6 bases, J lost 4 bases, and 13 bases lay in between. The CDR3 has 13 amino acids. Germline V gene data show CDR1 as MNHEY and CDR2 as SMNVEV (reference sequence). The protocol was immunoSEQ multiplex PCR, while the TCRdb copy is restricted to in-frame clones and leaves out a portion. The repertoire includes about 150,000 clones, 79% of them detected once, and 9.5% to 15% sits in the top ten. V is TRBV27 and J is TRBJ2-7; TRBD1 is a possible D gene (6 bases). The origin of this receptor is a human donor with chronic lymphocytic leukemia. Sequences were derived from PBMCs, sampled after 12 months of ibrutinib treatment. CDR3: CASSKQGWYEQYF. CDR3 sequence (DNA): TGTGCCAGCAGCAAACAGGGATGGTACGAGCAGTACTTC.